This TCR beta chain was captured by sequencing in a study of technical replicates of blood from several donors. The CDR3 runs 14 residues. V lost 3 bases, J lost 0 bases, and 8 bases lay in between. Germline V gene sequence: CDR1 SEHNR, CDR2 FQNEAQ (reference sequence). Method: immunoSEQ multiplex PCR; TCRdb's copy keeps in-frame clones and lacks some. Counted here are some 60,000 clones, more than 75% occurring once; the ten biggest clones make up about 5.2%. The chain is built from TRBV7-9 and TRBJ2-5; unclear D gene. The TCR comes from a human donor in good health. Some clones in this sample may be carry-over from other donors' samples. The specimen sequenced was PBMCs. The CDR3 here is CASSLSQNQETQYF. DNA for the CDR3: TGTGCCAGCAGCTTGTCGCAGAACCAAGAGACCCAGTACTTC.